This is a list of T cell receptor beta chains from one sample in a study of blood T cell repertoires in COVID-19. Produced via immunoSEQ multiplex PCR; TCRdb's table is partial and in-frame only. The sample includes 100,000 to 150,000 clones, 70% to 90% of them seen just once. The specimen was peripheral blood. Receptor source: a man aged 70 or older with active COVID-19. Both conserved end residues are part of each CDR3. The D gene is left open where the match is weak. Only some rows state a clone size, as once, few, many or a class for expanded clones.

cdr3_aa cdr3_nt v_call clone_size j_call d_call
CASSLAGGTGHLQPQHF TGTGCCAGCAGCTTAGCTGGCGGGACAGGGCACCTTCAGCCCCAGCATTTT TRBV11-2 . TRBJ1-5 TRBD1
CASRTSVYEQYF TGTGCCAGCAGGACTAGCGTTTACGAGCAGTACTTC TRBV27 . TRBJ2-7 TRBD2
CASSPQGQVNTEAFF TGTGCCAGCTCACCGCAGGGACAGGTGAACACTGAAGCTTTCTTT TRBV18 . TRBJ1-1 TRBD1
CASSATPGGSASTDTQYF TGTGCCAGTAGTGCCACCCCCGGCGGATCAGCTAGCACAGATACGCAGTATTTT TRBV19 . TRBJ2-3 .
CASSRDRNTEAFF TGTGCCAGCAGCCGGGACAGGAACACTGAAGCTTTCTTT TRBV11-2 few TRBJ1-1 TRBD1
CASSFSGGSYNEQFF TGTGCCAGCAGCTTCAGCGGAGGCTCCTACAATGAGCAGTTCTTC TRBV5-4 . TRBJ2-1 .
CASSLQGVNIQYF TGTGCCAGCAGTTTACAGGGGGTTAACATTCAGTACTTC TRBV28 . TRBJ2-4 TRBD1
CASSLGLAFGNEQFF TGTGCCAGCAGCCTGGGACTAGCGTTTGGGAATGAGCAGTTCTTC TRBV3-1/TRBV3-2 . TRBJ2-1 TRBD2
CASSPKRQNQETQYF TGTGCCAGCAGCCCGAAGCGACAGAACCAAGAGACCCAGTACTTC TRBV5-4 . TRBJ2-5 .
CSAQGGIEQYF TGCAGCGCCCAGGGGGGTATAGAGCAGTACTTC TRBV29-1 . TRBJ2-7 .
CAWSPGYGYTF TGTGCCTGGAGTCCGGGGTATGGCTACACCTTC TRBV30 . TRBJ1-2 .
CATSDPGTRGVNEQFF TGTGCCACCAGTGACCCCGGGACTAGGGGGGTCAATGAGCAGTTCTTC TRBV24-1 . TRBJ2-1 TRBD2
CASSPRQGFADTQYF TGTGCCAGCAGCCCCCGACAGGGGTTCGCAGATACGCAGTATTTT TRBV11-1 few TRBJ2-3 TRBD1